Presented here are 31 T cell receptor beta chains from one specimen sequenced in a study of OX40 agonist ivuxolimab in advanced cancers. Sequencing used immunoSEQ multiplex PCR; TCRdb keeps in-frame clones, though not all of them. The top ten hold 0.25% to 0.3% of the sample, which has about 110,000 clones, roughly nine tenths seen once. Sequences were derived from CD4+ or CD8+ T cells sorted from blood, sampled in a trial of the OX40 agonist ivuxolimab. Source of these receptors: an adult with an advanced solid tumor such as melanoma, head and neck, liver or kidney cancer.

V and J are TRBV11-2 and TRBJ2-7, with D possibly being TRBD1 or TRBD2 (5 bases each). V lost 0 bases and J 4 bases, leaving 19 bases between the germline ends. This CDR3 has 17 amino acids. Germline assignment: CDR1 SGHAT and CDR2 FQNNGV. This CDR3 is CASSLDEGSTLLYEQYF. The CDR3 DNA reads as TGTGCCAGCAGCTTAGATGAGGGGAGCACACTACTATACGAGCAGTACTTC. The entire variable domain, with the rest obtained from reference TRBV11-2 and TRBJ2-7, is as follows: EAGVAQSPRYKIIEKRQSVAFWCNPISGHATLYWYQQILGQGPKLLIQFQNNGVVDDSQLPKDRFSAERLKGVDSTLKIQPAKLEDSAVYLCASSLDEGSTLLYEQYFGPGTRLTVT.

CDR3 loop: CASSSGPGIEQYF. For the CDR3, the DNA is TGTGCCAGCAGCTCCGGGCCTGGCATCGAGCAGTACTTC. The chain employs TRBV7-2 and TRBJ2-7; D is ambiguous. Trimming took off 4 bases at V and 6 bases at J, with 13 bases between the two ends. The V gene's germline CDR1 is SGHTA and CDR2 FQGNSA. The CDR3 has 13 residues.

This chain uses TRBV11-2 with TRBJ2-7; D unresolved. The CDR3 has 14 residues. The V gene lost 1 base and the J gene lost 0 bases, with 7 bases spanning the gap. Germline values: CDR1 SGHAT, CDR2 FQNNGV. The CDR3 here is CASSLGISSYEQYF. CDR3 nucleotide sequence: TGTGCCAGCAGCTTAGGGATTAGCTCCTACGAGCAGTACTTC.

The chain links TRBV6-5 to TRBJ1-2, with 8 bases aligning to TRBD1. This CDR3 spans 14 amino acids. The ends lost 6 bases at V and 4 bases at J; junction bases unmatched: 7. Germline assignment: CDR1 MNHEY and CDR2 SVGAGI. CDR3 amino acids: CASSTGQAFYGYTF. CDR3 DNA sequence: TGTGCCAGCAGCACGGGACAGGCCTTCTATGGCTACACCTTC.

The chain uses TRBV15 and TRBJ2-3, with 7 nucleotides matching TRBD2. Germline-derived CDR1 and CDR2 are LNHNV and YYDKDF (reference sequence). The ends lost 8 bases at V and 4 bases at J; junction bases unmatched: 9. This CDR3 has 14 amino acids. CDR3 DNA: TGTGCCACCCGGTCGGGGCGGGAGTCAGATACGCAGTATTTT. Encoded protein: CATRSGRESDTQYF. The complete variable domain, with remaining parts taken from reference TRBV15 and TRBJ2-3, reads DAMVIQNPRYQVTQFGKPVTLSCSQTLNHNVMYWYQQKSSQAPKLLFHYYDKDFNNEADTPDNFQSRRPNTSFCFLDIRSPGLGDTAMYLCATRSGRESDTQYFGPGTRLTVL.

V gene TRBV28 combines with J gene TRBJ1-1; D unresolved. V was clipped by 4 bases and J by 6 bases, with 6 bases between them. CDR1 is MDHEN, CDR2 SYDVKM, per germline. The CDR3 has 11 amino acids. DNA for the CDR3: TGTGCCAGCAGTTCCCCCGCTGAAGCTTTCTTT. Translation: CASSSPAEAFF.

The sample holds one count of this clone. The chain is built from TRBV28 and TRBJ1-1; TRBD1 is a possible D gene (6 bases). Deletions cut 3 bases from V and 0 bases from J, with 20 bases between. The germline V gene encodes CDR1 MDHEN and CDR2 SYDVKM. CDR3 length: 18 amino acids. The CDR3 protein is CASSFLLTGTFMNTEAFF. CDR3 nucleotide sequence: TGTGCCAGCAGTTTTCTCCTTACAGGGACCTTCATGAACACTGAAGCTTTCTTT.

The chain recombines TRBV5-1 with TRBJ2-1; D unresolved. CDR1 and CDR2 from the germline V gene are SGHRS and YFSETQ. This CDR3 contains 15 residues. Trimming took 4 bases from V and 1 from J, leaving 12 bases between them. Written as DNA, the CDR3 is TGCGCCAGCAGCCCTGACATGGAGTCCTACAATGAGCAGTTCTTC. This encodes CASSPDMESYNEQFF.

The rearrangement joins TRBV2 to TRBJ1-1; no reliable D call. There are 13 residues in the CDR3. The germline V and J ends were trimmed by 5 bases and 1 base, with 8 bases remaining between them. Germline V gives CDR1 SNHLY, CDR2 FYNNEI. The CDR3 loop is CASSTTGNTEAFF. Written as DNA, the CDR3 is TGTGCCAGCAGTACGACGGGGAACACTGAAGCTTTCTTT.

This chain joins TRBV6-5 and TRBJ1-5, with TRBD1 matching over 7 bases. Germline CDR1 is MNHEY and CDR2 is SVGAGI. The CDR3 extends over 14 amino acids. The trim removed 6 bases at V and 5 bases at J, leaving 7 bases unmatched. Here the CDR3 DNA reads TGTGCCAGCAGCCTACAGGGGAGGCATCAGCCCCAGCATTTT. This codes for CASSLQGRHQPQHF.

On this clone itself: It is likely a read error, because the conserved phenylalanine at the end of the CDR3 is missing. The DNA is left out, because the CDR3 cannot be placed on it with certainty; the CDR3 is given as TCRdb lists it. CDR3 in amino acids: CASGVRNAILT. The chain joins TRBV7-9 to TRBJ1-3. Per the germline V gene, CDR1 is SEHNR and CDR2 is FQNEAQ (reference sequence). The CDR3 is 11 residues long, counting both termini.

Concerning this clone: One junction end disagrees with the germline gene, perhaps due to a read error. This chain links TRBV7-7 with TRBJ2-2, with D unclear. CDR1 is SSHAT, CDR2 FNYEAQ, per germline (reference sequence). The CDR3 has 14 amino acids. CDR3 sequence (DNA): TGTGCTAGCAGCTTATTAGGGAACACCGGGGAGCTGTTTTTT. Translation: CASSLLGNTGELFF.

This clone was seen once. The V call is TRBV11-2, the J call TRBJ2-7; D is perhaps TRBD1 (6 bases). Germline CDR1 is SGHAT and CDR2 is FQNNGV. Trimming removed 7 bases from V and 7 bases from J, with 17 bases in between. The CDR3 has 13 residues. The CDR3 here is CASTPGDLREQYF. The DNA of the CDR3 is TGTGCCAGCACCCCAGGGGACCTTAGGGAGCAGTACTTC.

The chain joins TRBV19 to TRBJ2-5; D might be TRBD1 (5 bases). This CDR3 spans 13 amino acids. V lost 3 bases, J lost 5 bases, and 10 bases lay in between. From germline, CDR1 is LNHDA and CDR2 SQIVND (reference sequence). The CDR3 reads CASSIDSQETQYF. Here the CDR3 DNA reads TGTGCCAGTAGTATCGACAGCCAGGAGACCCAGTACTTC.

V and J are TRBV6-4 and TRBJ2-7; D is ambiguous. CDR3 length: 19 amino acids. Looked up from germline, CDR1 is MRHNA and CDR2 is SNTAGT. Trimming cost V 2 bases and J 5 bases, with 28 bases left between them. CDR3 region: CASSDPLMSGRENSNEQYF. The CDR3 DNA reads as TGTGCCAGCAGTGACCCCTTAATGTCAGGCCGCGAGAACTCAAACGAGCAGTACTTC.

The V gene is TRBV5-1, the J gene TRBJ1-1; 9 nucleotides match TRBD1. Germline CDR1 is SGHRS and CDR2 is YFSETQ. The CDR3 totals 13 residues. Germline trimming cut 2 bases from V and 10 bases from J; bases unmatched to any gene: 6. The CDR3 spells CASSLTGGRVAFF. DNA for the CDR3: TGCGCCAGCAGCTTAACAGGGGGCCGTGTAGCTTTCTTT.

As to this clone: One end of the junction is discordant with germline, which a read error may explain. The V and J genes are TRBV7-9 and TRBJ2-3; D might be TRBD2 (6 bases). Germline V gives CDR1 SEHNR, CDR2 FQNEAQ (reference sequence). This CDR3 spans 16 amino acids. The DNA of the CDR3 is TGTGCCAGCAGTTTAGGCGGTAGCGGAGGACGGGGTACGCAGTATTTT. Amino acid sequence: CASSLGGSGGRGTQYF.

The CDR3 DNA sequence: TGTGCCAGCAGTTTAAGAGAGGACTATGGCTACACCTTC. Residues: CASSLREDYGYTF. This chain links TRBV27 with TRBJ1-2; D unresolved. The CDR3 is 13 residues long. V was pared by 2 bases and J by 3 bases, with 7 bases between. CDR1 and CDR2 from the germline V gene are MNHEY and SMNVEV (reference sequence).

This chain uses TRBV5-6 with TRBJ1-1, with D unresolved. Trimming took 4 bases from V and 5 from J, leaving 21 bases between them. The CDR3 sequence is 16 residues long. CDR1 is SGHDT and CDR2 is YYEEEE in the germline V gene. Here the CDR3 DNA reads TGTGCCAGCAGCCAATTCGGTGAGTTTTTCGCGACTGAAGCTTTCTTT. It translates to CASSQFGEFFATEAFF.

V and J are TRBV29-1 and TRBJ1-5; 10 bases agree with TRBD1. Germline V lookup: CDR1 SQVTM, CDR2 ANQGSEA. The CDR3 has 14 residues. J was trimmed by 3 bases and V by 5 bases; bases with no gene match: 4. CDR3: CSVSTGGNNQPQHF. CDR3 DNA: TGCAGCGTTTCGACAGGGGGCAACAATCAGCCCCAGCATTTT.

This clone is a singleton in its sample. V usage is TRBV6-1 and J usage is TRBJ1-3, with no clear D. V gave up 1 base and J gave up 0 bases, with 10 bases separating them. The CDR3 has 16 amino acids. Looked up from germline, CDR1 is MNHNS and CDR2 is SASEGT. CDR3 sequence: CASSEERASSGNTIYF. CDR3 bases: TGTGCCAGCAGTGAAGAGCGGGCTAGCTCTGGAAACACCATATATTTT.

The chain links TRBV11-2 to TRBJ1-2, with 9 positions matching TRBD1. Trimming removed 7 bases from V and 5 bases from J; junction bases left unmatched: 11. The CDR3 is made up of 15 amino acids. Looked up from germline, CDR1 is SGHAT and CDR2 is FQNNGV. The CDR3: CASISQPGTGYGYTF. The CDR3 bases are TGTGCCAGCATCTCGCAACCGGGGACAGGGTATGGCTACACCTTC. The full variable domain, with the rest looked up from reference TRBV11-2 and TRBJ1-2, is EAGVAQSPRYKIIEKRQSVAFWCNPISGHATLYWYQQILGQGPKLLIQFQNNGVVDDSQLPKDRFSAERLKGVDSTLKIQPAKLEDSAVYLCASISQPGTGYGYTFGSGTRLTVV.

The rearrangement joins TRBV6-4 to TRBJ2-1; 8 bases agree with TRBD2. Trimming removed 4 bases from V and 1 base from J; junction bases left unmatched: 3. The CDR3 runs to 15 residues. Germline V gene sequence: CDR1 MRHNA, CDR2 SNTAGT. The CDR3 sequence: CASSVGGASYNEQFF. The CDR3 DNA follows: TGTGCCAGCAGTGTCGGGGGGGCGTCCTACAATGAGCAGTTCTTC.

This chain links TRBV5-4 with TRBJ2-5; D call uncertain. V was shortened by 3 bases and J by 5 bases, with 14 bases between the two germline ends. Germline CDR1 SGHNT, CDR2 YYREEE (reference sequence). The CDR3 loop spans 14 amino acids. CDR3 coding DNA: TGTGCCAGCAGCTCGCCCAATAGGTTGGAGACCCAGTACTTC. Protein product: CASSSPNRLETQYF.

The chain couples TRBV25-1 to TRBJ2-7; 7 nucleotides agree with TRBD2. The junction had 7 bases not matched to a gene; V was cut back by 5 bases and J by 3 bases. CDR3 length: 14 amino acids. CDR1 MGHDK and CDR2 SYGVNS come from the germline V gene. The CDR3 protein is CASSSRLARYEQYF. CDR3 DNA sequence: TGTGCCAGCAGTTCCAGACTAGCCCGCTACGAGCAGTACTTC.

The chain employs TRBV6-6 and TRBJ2-7; 10 bases map to TRBD1. CDR1 is MNHNY and CDR2 is SVGAGI in the germline V gene (reference sequence). V shed 6 bases, J shed 6 bases, and the junction held 8 bases outside the gene matches. CDR3 length: 14 amino acids. CDR3 DNA: TGTGCCAGCAGGTCCGGGACAGGGGTCGCCGAGCAGTACTTC. Amino acids: CASRSGTGVAEQYF.

The rearrangement joins TRBV2 to TRBJ2-1, with D perhaps TRBD2 (5 bases). The CDR3 has 13 amino acids. Per germline, CDR1 SNHLY and CDR2 FYNNEI. With 8 bases removed from V and 11 bases from J, the gap between germline ends came to 19 bases. The CDR3 reads CASGENTATKQFF. CDR3 sequence (DNA): TGTGCCAGCGGCGAGAATACTGCGACTAAGCAGTTCTTC.

This clone was counted once. CDR3 in amino acids: CASSNIITGGTTNEKLFF. The CDR3 nucleotides read TGTGCCAGCTCAAACATCATAACAGGGGGCACAACTAATGAAAAACTGTTTTTT. J is TRBJ1-4 and V is TRBV18, with 9 bases lining up with TRBD1. The CDR3 length is 18 residues. Germline CDR1 KGHSH, CDR2 LQKENI. With V trimmed by 5 bases and J by 0 bases, 10 bases remained unmatched. Combining the CDR3 with reference TRBV18 and TRBJ1-4 gives the whole variable domain NAGVMQNPRHLVRRRGQEARLRCSPMKGHSHVYWYRQLPEEGLKFMVYLQKENIIDESGMPKERFSAEFPKEGPSILRIQQVVRGDSAAYFCASSNIITGGTTNEKLFFGSGTQLSVL.

The genes are TRBV12-1 and TRBJ1-5; TRBD1 is the table's D call, not checked against the DNA. TRBV12-1 is noted as a pseudogene. CDR3 length: 19 residues. This CDR3 is CASREPGQGMEDSNQPQHF. CDR3 sequence (DNA): TGTGCCAGCAGGGAACCGGGACAGGGGATGGAAGATAGCAATCAGCCCCAGCATTTT.

The chain recombines TRBV6-1 with TRBJ1-4; possibly TRBD1 for D (6 bases). Germline V CDR1 and CDR2: MNHNS, SASEGT. The V end was cut by 5 bases, the J end by 7 bases, with 14 bases between. CDR3 length: 14 amino acids. The CDR3 loop reads CASSPGGGIEKLFF. Here the CDR3 DNA reads TGTGCCAGCAGTCCCGGAGGGGGTATTGAAAAACTGTTTTTT.

This CDR3 reads CASSLVPSGGPTDTQYF. The CDR3 nucleotides read TGCGCCAGCAGCCTAGTACCTAGCGGGGGGCCCACAGATACGCAGTATTTT. The chain carries TRBV5-1 and TRBJ2-3; 11 bases align to TRBD2. With 4 bases clipped from V and 2 bases from J, the junction kept 9 bases outside the gene matches. The CDR3 has 17 residues. The germline V gene has CDR1 SGHRS and CDR2 YFSETQ.